This T cell receptor beta chain was recorded in a study of T cell repertoires in cytomegalovirus infection. Study information: HLA-C-restricted CMV epitopes, recently identified, and well-studied HLA-B-restricted ones were used by the study.

This clonotype was counted between two and nine times. What it binds is not known. Study findings and constraints: In two of eight donors, the top clonotype was HLA-C-restricted CMV-specific.

This CDR3 has 14 amino acids. V shed 3 bases and J shed 2 bases, with 10 bases lying between them. The germline CDR1 and CDR2 sequences are SNHLY and FYNNEI. TCRdb independently ran MiXCR on the reads; one entry per CDR3 protein. In the table there are 450,000 to 550,000 distinct CDR3 sequences, about 42% of which are singletons. The chain links TRBV2 to TRBJ1-1; D unclear. Here the sequenced sample was cultured PBMCs, taken from culture after CMV antigen stimulation. The TCR comes from a human donor in good health (CMV status not recorded). Some clones in this sample may be carry-over from other donors' samples. The CDR3 sequence: CASSDLGINTEAFF. DNA for the CDR3: TGTGCCAGCAGTGATTTGGGGATAAACACTGAAGCTTTCTTT.